The next 9 T cell receptor beta chains were all read from a single sample in a study of identical twins. TCRdb reprocessed the 5' RACE reads with MiXCR, giving one entry per CDR3 protein. The sample gives approximately 220,000 distinct CDR3 sequences, 6% to 9% of which show up once; 1.5% to 2.5% is in the top ten. A further study also used this sample, focusing on yellow fever vaccine responses in identical twins.

The source material was memory (CD45RO+) T cells sorted from blood. Receptors originate from a woman under 30 in good health.

A few counts support this clonotype. The chain employs TRBV24-1 and TRBJ2-1, with D possibly TRBD1 on 5 matching bases. CDR3 length: 14 amino acids. Between the trimmed V and J ends, which lost 5 bases and 4 bases, there was a span of 11 bases. CDR1 and CDR2 (germline): KGHDR, SFDVKD. The CDR3 sequence is CATSGSTAYNEQFF. In nucleotides, the CDR3 is TGTGCCACCAGTGGTTCGACAGCTTACAATGAGCAGTTCTTC.

A few counts support this clonotype. The V call is TRBV2, the J call TRBJ2-1, with TRBD1 as a possible D gene (6 bases). CDR1 is SNHLY and CDR2 is FYNNEI in the germline V gene. The ends were cut back, 7 bases at V and 12 bases at J, with 16 bases in the middle. CDR3 size: 12 residues. In nucleotides, the CDR3 is TGTGCCAGCACCGTGGGGGCCATCGGGCAGTTCTTC. Its translation is CASTVGAIGQFF.

The rearrangement joins TRBV7-3 to TRBJ2-5; 7 bases line up with TRBD1. This CDR3 comprises 16 residues. V lost 5 bases and J lost 5; bases outside the gene matches: 14. Germline CDR1 is SGHTA and CDR2 is FQGTGA. This CDR3 reads CASSPRQGGFGETQYF. CDR3 DNA sequence: TGTGCCAGCAGCCCAAGACAGGGTGGGTTCGGCGAGACCCAGTACTTC.

This clonotype was seen only a few times. The chain carries TRBV25-1 and TRBJ2-3; 9 bases map to TRBD2. The V gene's germline CDR1 is MGHDK and CDR2 SYGVNS. V lost 6 bases and J lost 1; bases outside the gene matches: 2. The CDR3 spans 14 residues. The CDR3 is CASRQRGGTDTQYF. Here the CDR3 DNA reads TGTGCCAGCAGGCAGCGGGGGGGCACAGATACGCAGTATTTT. The variable domain in full, completed from reference TRBV25-1 and TRBJ2-3, reads EADIYQTPRYLVIGTGKKITLECSQTMGHDKMYWYQQDPGMELHLIHYSYGVNSTEKGDLSSESTVSRIRTEHFPLTLESARPSHTSQYLCASRQRGGTDTQYFGPGTRLTVL.

The V gene is TRBV27, the J gene TRBJ2-7, with unresolved D. Trimming stripped 0 bases from V and 4 bases from J, with 10 bases between. The CDR3 has 14 residues. CDR1 is MNHEY, CDR2 SMNVEV, per germline (reference sequence). CDR3 sequence: CASSLSPSIYEQYF. For the CDR3, the DNA is TGTGCCAGCAGTTTATCCCCGAGCATTTACGAGCAGTACTTC.

This chain joins TRBV28 and TRBJ2-7; TRBD2 might be the D (6 bases). The CDR3 has 16 residues. V was cut by 3 bases and J by 4 bases, with 19 bases left in between. CDR1 is MDHEN and CDR2 is SYDVKM in the germline V gene. The CDR3 coding sequence is TGTGCCAGCAGTTTTTACGGACGGGAGTCGAAATACGAGCAGTACTTC. This gives the protein CASSFYGRESKYEQYF. The variable domain in full, completed from reference TRBV28 and TRBJ2-7, reads DVKVTQSSRYLVKRTGEKVFLECVQDMDHENMFWYRQDPGLGLRLIYFSYDVKMKEKGDIPEGYSVSREKKERFSLILESASTNQTSMYLCASSFYGRESKYEQYFGPGTRLTVT.

This clonotype was picked up many times. The chain joins TRBV12-3 or TRBV12-4 to TRBJ2-1, with TRBD2 identical over 12 bases. The trim removed 6 bases at V and 12 bases at J, leaving 12 bases unmatched. This CDR3 spans 15 amino acids. DNA for the CDR3: TGTGCCAGCAGCTCTCTAGCGGGAGGGGGGATGGTGCAGTTCTTC. Translating gives CASSSLAGGGMVQFF.

CDR3 in amino acids: CSATGLAGDIPSTDTQYF. CDR3 coding DNA: TGCAGTGCAACGGGACTAGCGGGGGACATTCCTAGCACAGATACGCAGTATTTT. The V gene is TRBV20-1, the J gene TRBJ2-3, with 14 bases fitting TRBD2. CDR1 is DFQATT, CDR2 SNEGSKA, per germline (reference sequence). V gave up 6 bases and J gave up 0 bases; unmatched junction bases: 11. The CDR3 runs to 18 residues.

V usage is TRBV25-1 and J usage is TRBJ2-3; unclear D gene. Germline-derived CDR1 and CDR2 are MGHDK and SYGVNS. V dropped 1 base and J dropped 1 base, with 9 bases sitting between them. The CDR3 extends over 15 amino acids. CDR3 nucleotide sequence: TGTGCCAGCAGTGAATCCCGTACTGGCACAGATACGCAGTATTTT. Protein product: CASSESRTGTDTQYF.